A single sample gave rise to the 16 T cell receptor beta chains below, sequenced in a study of somatic mutations in cytotoxic T cells in rheumatoid arthritis. Data came from immunoSEQ multiplex PCR; TCRdb stores just in-frame clones and leaves some out. The sample includes more than 10,000 clones, 78% of them seen just once. The sequencing input was CD8+ T cells sorted from blood. Every receptor here comes from an adult with rheumatoid arthritis.

The V call is TRBV6-4, the J call TRBJ2-2; D not certain. Trimming removed 0 bases at V and 5 bases at J, with 4 bases between. CDR3 length equals 13 residues. Germline CDR1 reads MRHNA; CDR2 reads SNTAGT. CDR3 nucleotide sequence: TGTGCCAGCAGTGACTCAGAAACCGGGGAGCTGTTTTTT. Its protein product is CASSDSETGELFF.

J is TRBJ2-2 and V is TRBV7-9; the D is unclear. The V end was cut by 0 bases, the J end by 7 bases, with 9 bases between. There are 14 residues in the CDR3. CDR1 and CDR2 (germline): SEHNR, FQNEAQ (reference sequence). CDR3 sequence: CASSLADESGELFF. In DNA form, the CDR3 reads TGTGCCAGCAGCTTAGCGGACGAAAGCGGGGAGCTGTTTTTT.

This clone is categorized as hyperexpanded. The rearrangement uses TRBV7-9 and TRBJ2-1, with D perhaps matching TRBD1 (5 bases). In germline, CDR1 is SEHNR, CDR2 FQNEAQ (reference sequence). The CDR3 is 13 residues long. V was trimmed by 5 bases and J by 7 bases, leaving 12 bases between them. In nucleotides, the CDR3 is TGTGCCAGCAGCATCCAGGGTGAGAATGAGCAGTTCTTC. Translating gives CASSIQGENEQFF.

The V call is TRBV4-1, the J call TRBJ2-1; no clear D. The CDR3 contains 13 residues. Trimming stripped 4 bases from V and 8 bases from J, with 12 bases between. From germline, CDR1 is MGHRA and CDR2 YSYEKL. The CDR3 spells CASSPVRGDEQFF. CDR3 DNA sequence: TGCGCCAGCAGCCCAGTTCGAGGTGATGAGCAGTTCTTC.

This sequence joins TRBV18 and TRBJ2-6, with 9 bases lining up with TRBD1. V lost 0 bases, J lost 1 base, and 7 bases stayed unmatched. The CDR3 sequence is 19 residues long. The germline V gene has CDR1 KGHSH and CDR2 LQKENI. CDR3 residues: CASSPPSGQGGSGANVLTF. CDR3 coding DNA: TGTGCCAGCTCACCACCGTCGGGACAGGGAGGGTCTGGGGCCAACGTCCTGACTTTC. Drawing the rest from reference TRBV18 and TRBJ2-6, the complete variable domain is NAGVMQNPRHLVRRRGQEARLRCSPMKGHSHVYWYRQLPEEGLKFMVYLQKENIIDESGMPKERFSAEFPKEGPSILRIQQVVRGDSAAYFCASSPPSGQGGSGANVLTFGAGSRLTVL.

A single count supports this clone. The gene calls are TRBV10-1 and TRBJ2-3; D unresolved. The CDR3 totals 13 residues. Trimming removed 4 bases at V and 3 bases at J, with 8 bases between. In germline, CDR1 is WNHNN, CDR2 SYGVQD (reference sequence). This CDR3 is CASSGSVTDTQYF. DNA for the CDR3: TGCGCCAGCAGTGGCAGTGTAACAGATACGCAGTATTTT.

This clone came up once. The genes are TRBV4-2 and TRBJ2-7, with TRBD2 matching 10 bases. This CDR3 spans 15 amino acids. V lost 0 bases, J lost 4 bases, and 3 bases stayed unmatched. CDR1 is LGHNA and CDR2 is YNFKEQ in the germline V gene. CDR3: CASSQEAGGDYEQYF. The CDR3 DNA reads TGTGCCAGCAGCCAAGAAGCGGGAGGGGATTACGAGCAGTACTTC.

This chain joins TRBV28 and TRBJ1-3; TRBD1 is a possible D gene (6 bases). CDR3 length: 14 amino acids. Germline V gene lookup returns CDR1 MDHEN and CDR2 SYDVKM. Trimming pared 6 bases from V and 4 bases from J, leaving 13 bases between. The CDR3 reads CASSFRGRGNTIYF. In DNA, the CDR3 is TGTGCCAGCAGCTTCAGGGGTAGGGGAAACACCATATATTTT.

The chain has TRBV29-1 and TRBJ1-1, with D tentatively TRBD1 (6 bases). V was trimmed by 7 bases and J by 0 bases, leaving 15 bases between them. The CDR3 runs 14 residues. In germline, CDR1 is SQVTM, CDR2 ANQGSEA. The CDR3 DNA follows: TGCAGCGCCGAGCGGCAGGGGTTGAACACTGAAGCTTTCTTT. Encoded protein: CSAERQGLNTEAFF.

This clone has only one observation. This sequence joins TRBV19 and TRBJ1-4; TRBD1 matches 7 bases. Germline trimming cut 5 bases from V and 4 bases from J; bases unmatched to any gene: 10. The CDR3 sequence is 16 residues long. Germline CDR1 LNHDA, CDR2 SQIVND (reference sequence). CDR3 protein: CASSLDRDFGNEKLFF. CDR3 nucleotide sequence: TGTGCCAGTAGTCTTGACAGGGATTTTGGTAATGAAAAACTGTTTTTT.

The chain employs TRBV7-9 and TRBJ2-5, with D perhaps matching TRBD2 (6 bases). Trimming left V 5 bases short and J 3 bases short, with 13 bases between. This CDR3 contains 14 residues. CDR1 and CDR2 from the germline V gene are SEHNR and FQNEAQ (reference sequence). In DNA, the CDR3 is TGTGCCAGCAGCCCCACCGGAGGGGAAGAGACCCAGTACTTC. Translating gives CASSPTGGEETQYF.

The J gene is TRBJ2-3, the V gene TRBV7-9; weak D call: TRBD2 (6 bases). The germline V and J ends were trimmed by 4 bases and 5 bases, with 13 bases remaining between them. The CDR3 has 14 amino acids. Germline CDR1 is SEHNR and CDR2 is FQNEAQ (reference sequence). CDR3 residues: CASSSRDSEDTQYF. CDR3 nucleotides: TGTGCCAGCAGCTCCCGGGACTCTGAAGATACGCAGTATTTT.

The chain recombines TRBV5-5 with TRBJ1-5; 7 bases are shared with TRBD1. Per germline, CDR1 SGHKS and CDR2 YYEKEE (reference sequence). After removal of 4 bases from V and 0 bases from J, the junction contained 4 bases not matched to a gene. The CDR3 extends over 15 amino acids. CDR3: CASSPGDSSNQPQHF. CDR3 DNA sequence: TGTGCCAGCAGCCCCGGGGACAGTAGCAATCAGCCCCAGCATTTT.

The gene calls are TRBV2 and TRBJ2-1; 12 bases line up with TRBD2. The CDR3 runs to 17 residues. Germline CDR1 is SNHLY and CDR2 is FYNNEI. V dropped 5 bases and J dropped 8; count of bases not matched to a gene: 13. The CDR3 DNA reads as TGTGCCAGCAGTTACTTATTGACTAGCGGGAGAGTCGATGAGCAGTTCTTC. This sequence encodes CASSYLLTSGRVDEQFF. The whole variable domain, remainder taken from reference TRBV2 and TRBJ2-1, is EPEVTQTPSHQVTQMGQEVILRCVPISNHLYFYWYRQILGQKVEFLVSFYNNEISEKSEIFDDQFSVERPDGSNFTLKIRSTKLEDSAMYFCASSYLLTSGRVDEQFFGPGTRLTVL.

This chain connects TRBV28 to TRBJ1-4; D is unclear. Germline V gene sequence: CDR1 MDHEN, CDR2 SYDVKM. The CDR3 runs to 15 residues. Trimming left V 3 bases short and J 6 bases short, with 14 bases between. The CDR3 here is CASSFPRNSDEKLFF. CDR3 bases: TGTGCCAGCAGTTTCCCCAGGAATTCTGATGAAAAACTGTTTTTT.

The genes are TRBV4-1 and TRBJ2-3; D is ambiguous. This CDR3 has 14 amino acids. Germline V gene data show CDR1 as MGHRA and CDR2 as YSYEKL. Trimming removed 7 bases from V and 2 bases from J, with 13 bases in between. Here the CDR3 DNA reads TGCGCCAGCAACCCAATCGCTAACACAGATACGCAGTATTTT. Its translation is CASNPIANTDTQYF.